Listed here are 6 T cell receptor beta chains from one sample, sequenced in a study of identical twins. TCRdb redid the calling of the 5' RACE reads with MiXCR, one entry per CDR3 protein. This repertoire shows about 810,000 distinct CDR3 sequences, roughly an eighth found once; its top ten account for around 1.5%. The same data also went into a second study, on yellow fever vaccine responses in identical twins.

The sample consisted of PBMCs. The receptors were sampled from a woman in her late teens or twenties in good health.

This clonotype was counted many times. One end of the junction fails to match germline, which may point to a read error. This chain uses TRBV15 with TRBJ1-4; a possible D gene is TRBD1 (5 bases). The CDR3 covers 14 residues. From germline, CDR1 is LNHNV and CDR2 YYDKDF (reference sequence). The CDR3 DNA is TGTGCCACCAGCAAGGGGCCGAATAATGAAAACCTGTTTTTT. Amino acid sequence: CATSKGPNNENLFF.

This clonotype was counted ten times or more. The V call is TRBV5-1, the J call TRBJ2-1, with 9 bases that match TRBD1. The CDR3 is made up of 14 amino acids. Looked up from germline, CDR1 is SGHRS and CDR2 is YFSETQ. Trimming cost V 5 bases and J 9 bases; bases outside gene matches: 9. Here the CDR3 reads CASSYGTGNSEQFF. Here the CDR3 DNA reads TGCGCCAGCAGTTACGGGACAGGGAACAGTGAGCAGTTCTTC.

The chain has TRBV7-3 and TRBJ2-1; 7 bases agree with TRBD1. Germline trimming cut 4 bases from V and 6 bases from J; bases unmatched to any gene: 15. The CDR3 extends over 17 amino acids. Germline lookup yields CDR1 SGHTA and CDR2 FQGTGA. The CDR3 protein is CASSSSRYRGAGNEQFF. In nucleotides, the CDR3 is TGTGCCAGCAGCTCCTCCAGGTACAGGGGAGCAGGCAATGAGCAGTTCTTC.

This clonotype was seen a few times. The chain has TRBV15 and TRBJ2-5; D is unclear. Trimming stripped 3 bases from V and 4 bases from J, with 12 bases between. The CDR3 is made up of 14 amino acids. The V gene's germline CDR1 is LNHNV and CDR2 YYDKDF (reference sequence). The CDR3 here is CATSSELGGETQYF. CDR3 nucleotide sequence: TGTGCCACCAGCAGCGAACTGGGCGGAGAGACCCAGTACTTC.

The table lists this clonotype with a few counts. The genes are TRBV7-2 and TRBJ2-1; 7 nucleotides align to TRBD1. CDR3 length equals 13 residues. The germline CDR1 and CDR2 sequences are SGHTA and FQGNSA. J was trimmed by 9 bases and V by 3 bases; bases with no gene match: 5. The CDR3 spells CASSLGQPTEQFF. In DNA, the CDR3 is TGTGCCAGCAGCTTGGGACAGCCGACTGAGCAGTTCTTC.

The table lists this clonotype with a few counts. This chain uses TRBV4-2 with TRBJ2-2; D is ambiguous. CDR3 length: 15 amino acids. Trimming removed 1 base from V and 5 bases from J, with 11 bases in between. Germline lookup yields CDR1 LGHNA and CDR2 YNFKEQ. CDR3 amino acids: CASSQVKGETGELFF. The CDR3 DNA is TGTGCCAGCAGCCAAGTGAAGGGTGAGACCGGGGAGCTGTTTTTT.